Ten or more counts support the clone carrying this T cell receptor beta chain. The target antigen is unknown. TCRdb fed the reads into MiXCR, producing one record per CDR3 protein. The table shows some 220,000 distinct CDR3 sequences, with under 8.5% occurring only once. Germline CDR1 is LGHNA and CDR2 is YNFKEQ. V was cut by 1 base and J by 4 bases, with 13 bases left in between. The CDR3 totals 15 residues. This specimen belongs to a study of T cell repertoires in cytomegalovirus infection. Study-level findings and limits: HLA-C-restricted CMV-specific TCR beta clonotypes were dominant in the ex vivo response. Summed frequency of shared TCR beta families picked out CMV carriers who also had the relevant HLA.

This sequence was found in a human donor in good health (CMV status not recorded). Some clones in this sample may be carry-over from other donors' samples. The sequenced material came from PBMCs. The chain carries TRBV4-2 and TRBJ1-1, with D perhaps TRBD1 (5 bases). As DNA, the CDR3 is TGTGCCAGCAGCCAAGTCGGCCTTGGGGGCACTGAAGCTTTCTTT. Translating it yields CASSQVGLGGTEAFF.